The sequence of this TCR beta chain was determined in a study of tumor and adjacent non-tumor tissue in lung cancer. Study-level information: There were about 12 adenocarcinoma, a couple of squamous cell carcinoma and 1 small cell lung cancer cases.

This sample's RNA came from whole unsorted tissue. Donors were chemotherapy-naive, newly diagnosed lung cancer surgical patients in China, August–late 2014. Findings of the study overall: In normal lung, the top 100 clones were significantly more dominant than in tumor. Significantly higher TCR diversity was found in tumor than normal lung.

The CDR3 has 13 residues. CDR1 ENHRY and CDR2 SYGVKD come from the germline V gene. Trimming removed 6 bases from V and 5 bases from J, with 13 bases in between. The library came from three nested PCR rounds adapted from ARM-PCR protocols. TCRdb recomputed calls from the multiplex PCR reads with MiXCR, one row per CDR3 protein. The profile shows approximately 110,000 distinct CDR3 sequences, roughly 80% of them singletons. With regard to this clonotype: The antigen is not known.

The sequence was collected from a woman aged 60-70 years with non-small cell lung cancer. The sequenced sample was lung tumor tissue. The V and J genes are TRBV10-3 and TRBJ2-5; no clear D gene. The CDR3 spells CAIRRYNFETQYF. The CDR3 DNA is TGTGCCATCAGGCGGTACAATTTCGAGACCCAGTACTTC.